The 18 T cell receptor beta chains given below trace back to one sample, sequenced in a study of OX40 agonist ivuxolimab in advanced cancers. TCRdb's copy holds only in-frame clones and misses some; the assay was immunoSEQ multiplex PCR. The table records about 33,000 clones, around 85% of them present only once. Sequenced material: CD4+ or CD8+ T cells sorted from blood, taken in a trial of the OX40 agonist ivuxolimab. The receptors here all came from an adult with an advanced solid tumor such as melanoma, head and neck, liver or kidney cancer.

This clone was recorded only once. The CDR3 bases are TGTGCCAGCAGCTCGACGTTGACAGAGTTAAAAGCTTTCTTT. Its translation is CASSSTLTELKAFF. The rearrangement joins TRBV7-9 to TRBJ1-1; tentative D call: TRBD1 (5 bases). The germline gives CDR1 SEHNR, CDR2 FQNEAQ (reference sequence). Trimming cost V 4 bases and J 9 bases, with 18 bases left between them. This CDR3 is built from 14 residues.

This sequence joins TRBV4-2 and TRBJ2-5; D is possibly TRBD1 (6 bases). Trimming took 0 bases from V and 5 from J, leaving 16 bases between them. Per the germline V gene, CDR1 is LGHNA and CDR2 is YNFKEQ. The CDR3 runs 16 residues. The CDR3 loop is CASSQDQGTGPETQYF. The CDR3 DNA follows: TGTGCCAGCAGCCAAGATCAAGGTACAGGGCCCGAGACCCAGTACTTC.

This clone is classed as medium-sized. The V gene is TRBV27, the J gene TRBJ1-3; D remains ambiguous. V lost 2 bases and J 4 bases, leaving 15 bases between the germline ends. Germline V lookup: CDR1 MNHEY, CDR2 SMNVEV (reference sequence). This CDR3 has 16 residues. The CDR3 DNA is TGTGCCAGCAGTTTAAATAGGGCAGAAGTCGGAAACACCATATATTTT. It specifies CASSLNRAEVGNTIYF.

V and J are TRBV30 and TRBJ1-1; possible D gene TRBD1, 5 bases. The germline V gene encodes CDR1 GTSNPN and CDR2 SVGIG (reference sequence). Trimming removed 1 base from V and 5 bases from J, with 11 bases in between. This CDR3 has 13 amino acids. The CDR3 here is CAWSGVRDTEAFF. The CDR3 coding sequence is TGTGCCTGGAGTGGAGTCAGGGATACTGAAGCTTTCTTT.

The gene calls are TRBV7-8 and TRBJ2-5, with 12 nucleotides matching TRBD2. J was trimmed by 5 bases and V by 3 bases; bases with no gene match: 7. In germline, CDR1 is SGHVS, CDR2 FQNEAQ. This CDR3 is built from 16 residues. The CDR3 here is CASSFIGTSGRETQYF. The CDR3, as DNA: TGTGCCAGCAGCTTTATCGGCACTAGCGGGAGGGAGACCCAGTACTTC.

The V gene is TRBV7-9, the J gene TRBJ2-6; 7 bases match TRBD1. The trim removed 3 bases at V and 0 bases at J, leaving 8 bases unmatched. The CDR3 consists of 18 residues. The germline CDR1 and CDR2 sequences are SEHNR and FQNEAQ (reference sequence). The CDR3 reads CASSLVPGQISGANVLTF. DNA for the CDR3: TGTGCCAGCAGCTTGGTTCCGGGACAGATCTCTGGGGCCAACGTCCTGACTTTC.

The chain links TRBV30 to TRBJ1-6; no reliable D call. Germline CDR1 GTSNPN, CDR2 SVGIG (reference sequence). CDR3 length: 11 residues. Deletions cut 4 bases from V and 10 bases from J, with 8 bases between. The CDR3 spells CAWKAGSPLHF. CDR3 DNA: TGTGCCTGGAAAGCGGGGTCACCCCTCCACTTT.

The chain is built from TRBV27 and TRBJ1-2; no clear D. Germline-derived CDR1 and CDR2 are MNHEY and SMNVEV (reference sequence). The CDR3 consists of 14 residues. Trimming cost V 5 bases and J 1 base, with 11 bases left between them. As DNA, the CDR3 is TGTGCCAGCAGTCTAGGCGCCGGTAACTATGGCTACACCTTC. It encodes CASSLGAGNYGYTF.

The rearrangement joins TRBV7-9 to TRBJ2-7; D perhaps matches TRBD1 (6 bases). This CDR3 has 15 amino acids. Trimming shortened V by 5 bases and J by 4 bases, and 18 bases separated the two germline ends. Germline CDR1 and CDR2: SEHNR and FQNEAQ (reference sequence). This CDR3 is CASSATSDQGYEQYF. CDR3 nucleotide sequence: TGTGCCAGCAGCGCAACCTCGGACCAGGGGTACGAGCAGTACTTC.

Notes on this clone: One junction end does not reproduce the germline sequence, and a read error may be involved. The chain has TRBV7-7 and TRBJ2-7; possible D gene TRBD2, 5 bases. CDR1 is SSHAT, CDR2 FNYEAQ, per germline (reference sequence). This CDR3 is 13 amino acids long. DNA for the CDR3: TGTGCTAGCAGCTTAAGCGAGGGCTACGAGCAGTACTTC. Translation gives CASSLSEGYEQYF.

The chain couples TRBV13 to TRBJ2-5; a weak D match, TRBD2 (5 bases). The germline V gene encodes CDR1 PRHDT and CDR2 FYEKMQ (reference sequence). V lost 3 bases and J lost 1, with 9 bases in between. This CDR3 is built from 14 residues. The CDR3 DNA reads TGTGCCAGCAGCTTTAGAGGGTCCCAAGAGACCCAGTACTTC. Translation: CASSFRGSQETQYF.

The rearrangement links TRBV7-9 to TRBJ2-7, with D tentatively TRBD2 (6 bases). CDR3 length equals 13 residues. The ends were cut back, 5 bases at V and 2 bases at J, with 10 bases in the middle. From germline, CDR1 is SEHNR and CDR2 FQNEAQ (reference sequence). DNA for the CDR3: TGTGCCAGCAGCCTTAGCGGCACCTACGAGCAGTACTTC. Amino acid sequence: CASSLSGTYEQYF. The full variable domain, with the rest looked up from reference TRBV7-9 and TRBJ2-7, is DTGVSQNPRHKITKRGQNVTFRCDPISEHNRLYWYRQTLGQGPEFLTYFQNEAQLEKSRLLSDRFSAERPKGSFSTLEIQRTEQGDSAMYLCASSLSGTYEQYFGPGTRLTVT.

CDR3: CASSLYNRALPYNEQFF. In DNA form, the CDR3 reads TGTGCCAGCAGCCTCTACAACAGGGCCTTACCTTACAATGAGCAGTTCTTC. The rearrangement joins TRBV9 to TRBJ2-1, with D possibly being TRBD1 (6 bases). V lost 4 bases and J 4 bases, leaving 21 bases between the germline ends. The CDR3 spans 17 residues. CDR1 and CDR2 (germline): SGDLS, YYNGEE.

Points on this clone: This specimen includes other DNA sequences encoding the same CDR3. The chain uses TRBV30 and TRBJ2-7; 9 nucleotides match TRBD1. The CDR3 sequence is 14 residues long. V lost 3 bases and J lost 1; bases outside the gene matches: 4. Per the germline V gene, CDR1 is GTSNPN and CDR2 is SVGIG (reference sequence). In nucleotides, the CDR3 is TGTGCCTGGAGCCCCGGACAGGGGTCCTACGAGCAGTACTTC. Its translation: CAWSPGQGSYEQYF.

This chain connects TRBV13 to TRBJ2-1; TRBD1 aligns across 8 bases. V trimming: 5 bases; J trimming: 4 bases; junction bases outside the gene matches: 4. The CDR3 length is 14 residues. Per the germline V gene, CDR1 is PRHDT and CDR2 is FYEKMQ (reference sequence). DNA for the CDR3: TGTGCCAGCAGCGGAAGGACAGGGTACAATGAGCAGTTCTTC. Protein product: CASSGRTGYNEQFF. Looking up the rest from reference TRBV13 and TRBJ2-1 gives the full variable domain: AAGVIQSPRHLIKEKRETATLKCYPIPRHDTVYWYQQGPGQDPQFLISFYEKMQSDKGSIPDRFSAQQFSDYHSELNMSSLELGDSALYFCASSGRTGYNEQFFGPGTRLTVL.

The V call is TRBV7-3, the J call TRBJ1-2; D not certain. Between the trimmed V and J ends, which lost 2 bases and 8 bases, there was a span of 15 bases. The CDR3 has 14 amino acids. Germline V CDR1 and CDR2: SGHTA, FQGTGA. The CDR3 DNA sequence: TGTGCCAGCAGCTTATCCTTCCAGGATAGCGGCTACACCTTC. Protein product: CASSLSFQDSGYTF.

The chain recombines TRBV6-1 with TRBJ2-1, with D perhaps given as TRBD1 or TRBD2 (5 bases each). Germline assignment: CDR1 MNHNS and CDR2 SASEGT. Trimming took off 4 bases at V and 8 bases at J, with 18 bases between the two ends. This CDR3 is 15 amino acids long. The chain's CDR3 is CASSAGREYLDEQFF. DNA for the CDR3: TGTGCCAGCAGTGCGGGCAGGGAGTATTTGGATGAGCAGTTCTTC.

V gene TRBV4-3 combines with J gene TRBJ1-1, with 7 nucleotides matching TRBD1. The CDR3 length is 14 residues. The V segment lost 1 base and the J segment 4 bases; nucleotides outside the gene matches: 3. The germline V gene has CDR1 LGHNA and CDR2 YSLEER. CDR3 coding DNA: TGCGCCAGCAGCCAAGGACAGGGTGGCACTGAAGCTTTCTTT. Its protein product is CASSQGQGGTEAFF.